These T cell receptor beta chains were read from a single sample in a study of coeliac disease. Sequencing was performed with immunoSEQ multiplex PCR; in TCRdb, only in-frame clones are kept and a portion is missing. The profile shows around 3,500 clones, about 70% of them singletons. Sequencing used intraepithelial lymphocytes from the gut. The receptor set was obtained from a man between 18 and 29 years old with celiac disease on a gluten-free diet. Each CDR3 is given with its conserved first and last residue. The D gene is left open where the match is weak. Only part of the rows carry a size: once, few, many, or a class if the clone is expanded.

V gene: TRBV5-4
clone size: -
D gene: TRBD1
J gene: TRBJ2-1
CDR3 DNA: TGTGCCAGCAGTGGAGGGACAGGGTTCTACAATGAGCAGTTCTTC
CDR3 protein: CASSGGTGFYNEQFF

V gene: TRBV5-6
clone size: once
D gene: -
J gene: TRBJ2-3
CDR3 DNA: TGTGCCAGCAGCTTGGTCTCATATGGGGGCCCCACAGATACGCAGTATTTT
CDR3 protein: CASSLVSYGGPTDTQYF

V gene: TRBV28
clone size: few
D gene: TRBD1
J gene: TRBJ1-2
CDR3 DNA: TGTGCCAGCAGTTTAGCCGGGACAGGAAATACCCATGGCTACACCTTC
CDR3 protein: CASSLAGTGNTHGYTF

V gene: TRBV7-2
clone size: -
D gene: TRBD2
J gene: TRBJ2-5
CDR3 DNA: TGTGCCAGCAGCAGAAGACTAGCGGGGGGTAGGGAGACCCAGTACTTC
CDR3 protein: CASSRRLAGGRETQYF

V gene: TRBV7-9
clone size: -
D gene: -
J gene: TRBJ1-2
CDR3 DNA: TGTGCCAGCAGCCCTAGGGAGTCTAACTATGGCTACACCTTC
CDR3 protein: CASSPRESNYGYTF

V gene: TRBV29-1
clone size: -
D gene: TRBD2
J gene: TRBJ2-2
CDR3 DNA: TGCAGCGTTGCGATACTAGCGGGGATGAACACCGGGGAGCTGTTTTTT
CDR3 protein: CSVAILAGMNTGELFF

V gene: TRBV7-3
clone size: few
D gene: TRBD1
J gene: TRBJ2-5
CDR3 DNA: TGTGCCAGCAGCTTGGGGACAGGGGGCGCAGAGACCCAGTACTTC
CDR3 protein: CASSLGTGGAETQYF

V gene: TRBV6-5
clone size: -
D gene: -
J gene: TRBJ1-1
CDR3 DNA: TGTGCCAGCAGTTCCCCGGCAGGGGTAAAATCTGAAGCTTTCTTT
CDR3 protein: CASSSPAGVKSEAFF

V gene: TRBV20-1
clone size: once
D gene: -
J gene: TRBJ2-7
CDR3 DNA: TGCAGTGCCATGGAGGGCTACGAGCAGTACTTC
CDR3 protein: CSAMEGYEQYF

V gene: TRBV11-2
clone size: large
D gene: -
J gene: TRBJ1-1
CDR3 DNA: TGTGCCAGCAGCTTAGAGATCGGGGGGGAGATGAACACTGAAGCTTTCTTT
CDR3 protein: CASSLEIGGEMNTEAFF

V gene: TRBV5-4
clone size: few
D gene: -
J gene: TRBJ2-4
CDR3 DNA: TGTGCCAGCAGCCCACCCTTGGGGCCAGGCAAAAACATTCAGTACTTC
CDR3 protein: CASSPPLGPGKNIQYF

V gene: TRBV30
clone size: -
D gene: TRBD2
J gene: TRBJ2-5
CDR3 DNA: TGTGCCTGGAGTGTCGGGGGGGCAGAGACCCAGTACTTC
CDR3 protein: CAWSVGGAETQYF

V gene: TRBV4-3
clone size: -
D gene: TRBD2
J gene: TRBJ2-3
CDR3 DNA: TGCGCCAGCAGCCCGGTCCCGGGACTAGCGAACCCGACGAATACGCAGTATTTT
CDR3 protein: CASSPVPGLANPTNTQYF

V gene: TRBV5-6
clone size: few
D gene: TRBD1
J gene: TRBJ2-2
CDR3 DNA: TGTGCCAGCAGCGAGGAGACAGGGGGGTTCACCGGGGAGCTGTTTTTT
CDR3 protein: CASSEETGGFTGELFF

V gene: TRBV13
clone size: -
D gene: TRBD2
J gene: TRBJ2-1
CDR3 DNA: TGTGCCAGCAGCTTAACTAGCGGGGGGGGCAATGAGCAGTTCTTC
CDR3 protein: CASSLTSGGGNEQFF

V gene: TRBV28
clone size: -
D gene: TRBD1
J gene: TRBJ1-2
CDR3 DNA: TGTGCCAGCAGTTTAGTTGGGACAGGGTTCGGCTACACCTTC
CDR3 protein: CASSLVGTGFGYTF

V gene: TRBV27
clone size: -
D gene: -
J gene: TRBJ1-1
CDR3 DNA: TGTGCCAGCAATCCAGACTGGGGCATGAACACTGAAGCTTTCTTT
CDR3 protein: CASNPDWGMNTEAFF

V gene: TRBV7-9
clone size: -
D gene: -
J gene: TRBJ1-1
CDR3 DNA: TGTGCCAGCAGCTTAGTAGGGGAAAACACTGAAGCTTTCTTT
CDR3 protein: CASSLVGENTEAFF

V gene: TRBV18
clone size: -
D gene: TRBD1
J gene: TRBJ2-3
CDR3 DNA: TGTGCCAGCTCACCAAGGACAGGGTCCCTTAGCACAGATACGCAGTATTTT
CDR3 protein: CASSPRTGSLSTDTQYF

V gene: TRBV7-3
clone size: few
D gene: TRBD1
J gene: TRBJ1-1
CDR3 DNA: TGTGCCAGCAGCCTAGGGACAGGGATGAACACTGAAGCTTTCTTT
CDR3 protein: CASSLGTGMNTEAFF

V gene: TRBV18
clone size: -
D gene: TRBD1
J gene: TRBJ1-1
CDR3 DNA: TGTGCCAGCTCCCGAACAGGGGATACTGAAGCTTTCTTT
CDR3 protein: CASSRTGDTEAFF

V gene: TRBV21-1
clone size: -
D gene: -
J gene: TRBJ2-5
CDR3 DNA: TGTGCCAGCAGCGAGGACAGACAAGAGACCCAGTACTTC
CDR3 protein: CASSEDRQETQYF

V gene: TRBV23-1
clone size: -
D gene: TRBD2
J gene: TRBJ2-3
CDR3 DNA: TGCGCCGGGGGGGTTAGCACAGATACGCAGTATTTT
CDR3 protein: CAGGVSTDTQYF

V gene: TRBV6-1
clone size: -
D gene: TRBD1
J gene: TRBJ2-7
CDR3 DNA: TGTGCCAGCAGTGAAGGGACAGGGGGTATTTACGAGCAGTACTTC
CDR3 protein: CASSEGTGGIYEQYF

V gene: TRBV7-9
clone size: once
D gene: -
J gene: TRBJ1-1
CDR3 DNA: TGTGCCAGCAGCCCGCCGGGGTCGATGAACACTGAAGCTTTCTTT
CDR3 protein: CASSPPGSMNTEAFF

V gene: TRBV4-2
clone size: -
D gene: TRBD2
J gene: TRBJ2-3
CDR3 DNA: TGTGCCAGCAGCGTTCCGGGACTAGCGGGGGTTCCTCATTTT
CDR3 protein: CASSVPGLAGVPHF

V gene: TRBV5-1
clone size: once
D gene: -
J gene: TRBJ1-1
CDR3 DNA: TGCGCCAGCAGCGCCGGGACACCCTTGAACACTGAAGCTTTCTTT
CDR3 protein: CASSAGTPLNTEAFF

V gene: TRBV27
clone size: -
D gene: -
J gene: TRBJ1-1
CDR3 DNA: TGTGCCAGCAGTTTTAGTAGTACCAACACTGAAGCTTTCTTT
CDR3 protein: CASSFSSTNTEAFF

V gene: TRBV7-9
clone size: -
D gene: TRBD1
J gene: TRBJ1-4
CDR3 DNA: TGTGCCAGCAGCCCGGACAGGGGTGTGGAAAAACTGTTTTTT
CDR3 protein: CASSPDRGVEKLFF

V gene: TRBV2
clone size: -
D gene: TRBD2
J gene: TRBJ2-5
CDR3 DNA: TGTGTCAGAGGACTAGGAGAGACCCAGTACTTC
CDR3 protein: CVRGLGETQYF

V gene: TRBV7-2
clone size: -
D gene: TRBD1
J gene: TRBJ1-6
CDR3 DNA: TGTGCCAGCAGCTTTAGACAGGGGGCTAAAGGGTCACCCCTCCACTTT
CDR3 protein: CASSFRQGAKGSPLHF

V gene: TRBV14
clone size: -
D gene: TRBD1
J gene: TRBJ1-1
CDR3 DNA: TGTGCCAGCAGCCAAGACAGGGGGATGCCTGAAGCTTTCTTT
CDR3 protein: CASSQDRGMPEAFF

V gene: TRBV12-5
clone size: -
D gene: -
J gene: TRBJ2-7
CDR3 DNA: TGTGCTAGTGGTTACGGTCAAACCTACGAGCAGTACTTC
CDR3 protein: CASGYGQTYEQYF

V gene: TRBV30
clone size: -
D gene: -
J gene: TRBJ1-3
CDR3 DNA: TGTGCCTGGAGTAGAGCCATCGGAAACACCATATATTTT
CDR3 protein: CAWSRAIGNTIYF

V gene: TRBV7-9
clone size: few
D gene: TRBD1
J gene: TRBJ1-5
CDR3 DNA: TGTGCCATCGCTCCGGGACAGGGGCGCTATGATAGCAATCAGCCCCAGCATTTT
CDR3 protein: CAIAPGQGRYDSNQPQHF

V gene: TRBV28
clone size: -
D gene: TRBD1
J gene: TRBJ1-1
CDR3 DNA: TGTGCCAGCAGCCGCACAGGGGGAAACACTGAAGCTTTCTTT
CDR3 protein: CASSRTGGNTEAFF

V gene: TRBV5-4
clone size: -
D gene: -
J gene: TRBJ2-5
CDR3 DNA: TGTGCCAGCAGCTTTACTGACTATCCCGGAGAGACCCAGTACTTC
CDR3 protein: CASSFTDYPGETQYF

V gene: TRBV30
clone size: -
D gene: TRBD1
J gene: TRBJ1-2
CDR3 DNA: TGTGCCTGGAGTGTATCCCGGCAGGGGGACTGGTCGTATGGCTACACCTTC
CDR3 protein: CAWSVSRQGDWSYGYTF

V gene: TRBV21-1
clone size: -
D gene: -
J gene: TRBJ1-4
CDR3 DNA: TGTGCCAGCAGCGAAGACAGGGTCCTTAATGAAAAACTGTTTTTT
CDR3 protein: CASSEDRVLNEKLFF

V gene: TRBV28
clone size: -
D gene: TRBD1
J gene: TRBJ1-1
CDR3 DNA: TGTGCCAGCAGGCGTACAGGGGGAGTGAACACTGAAGCTTTCTTT
CDR3 protein: CASRRTGGVNTEAFF

V gene: TRBV5-1
clone size: -
D gene: TRBD2
J gene: TRBJ2-1
CDR3 DNA: TGCGCCAGCAGCCTACCTAGCGGGGGGCGAATTGACAATGAGCAGTTCTTC
CDR3 protein: CASSLPSGGRIDNEQFF

V gene: TRBV28
clone size: -
D gene: -
J gene: TRBJ2-7
CDR3 DNA: TGTGCCAGCAGTTTACTTCCCGGGGTGGGCTCCTACGAGCAGTACTTC
CDR3 protein: CASSLLPGVGSYEQYF

V gene: TRBV5-1
clone size: -
D gene: TRBD1
J gene: TRBJ1-1
CDR3 DNA: TGCGCCAGCAGCGTACAGGGGGCCCAAGAAGCTTTCTTT
CDR3 protein: CASSVQGAQEAFF

V gene: TRBV9
clone size: -
D gene: -
J gene: TRBJ1-2
CDR3 DNA: TGTGCCAGCAGCGCCTCCGGACAGTCTCCGATTTATGGCTACACCTTC
CDR3 protein: CASSASGQSPIYGYTF

V gene: TRBV30
clone size: once
D gene: TRBD1
J gene: TRBJ2-2
CDR3 DNA: TGTGCCTGGAGTTCATTTAGGGGGCAAGGCACCGGGGAGCTGTTTTTT
CDR3 protein: CAWSSFRGQGTGELFF